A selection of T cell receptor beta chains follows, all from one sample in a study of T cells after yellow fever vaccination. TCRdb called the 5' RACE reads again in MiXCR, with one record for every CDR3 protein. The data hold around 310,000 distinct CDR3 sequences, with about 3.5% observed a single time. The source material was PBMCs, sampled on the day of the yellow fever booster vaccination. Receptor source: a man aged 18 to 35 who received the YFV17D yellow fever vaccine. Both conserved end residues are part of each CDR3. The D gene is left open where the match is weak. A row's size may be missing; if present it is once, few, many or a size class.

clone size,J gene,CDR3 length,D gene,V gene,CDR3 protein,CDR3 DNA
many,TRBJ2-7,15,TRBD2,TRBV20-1,CSARATSGSSYEQYF,TGCAGTGCTAGAGCGACTAGCGGAAGCTCCTACGAGCAGTACTTC
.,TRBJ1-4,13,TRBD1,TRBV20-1,CSAIQGANEKLFF,TGCAGTGCAATACAGGGGGCTAATGAAAAACTGTTTTTT
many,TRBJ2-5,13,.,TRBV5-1,CASSGQGQETQYF,TGCGCCAGCAGCGGCCAGGGCCAAGAGACCCAGTACTTC
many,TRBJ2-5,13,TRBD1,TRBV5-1,CASRTGLRETQYF,TGCGCCAGCAGGACAGGGTTGAGAGAGACCCAGTACTTC
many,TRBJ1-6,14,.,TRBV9,CASSPQGNNSPLHF,TGTGCCAGCAGCCCTCAGGGGAATAATTCACCCCTCCACTTT
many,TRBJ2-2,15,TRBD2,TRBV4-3,CASSQRGLASRELFF,TGCGCCAGCAGCCAGAGGGGACTAGCTTCCCGGGAGCTGTTTTTT
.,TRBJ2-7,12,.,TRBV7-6,CASSAGGAFLYF,TGTGCCAGCTCAGCCGGGGGCGCGTTTCTGTACTTC
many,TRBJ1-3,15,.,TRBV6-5,CASKKGGTSGNTIYF,TGTGCCAGCAAAAAGGGGGGGACCTCTGGAAACACCATATATTTT
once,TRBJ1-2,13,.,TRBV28,CASSFQAFYGYTF,TGTGCCAGCAGTTTCCAGGCTTTCTATGGCTACACCTTC
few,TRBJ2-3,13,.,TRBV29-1,CSVAGNPADTQYF,TGCAGCGTTGCAGGGAATCCCGCAGATACGCAGTATTTT
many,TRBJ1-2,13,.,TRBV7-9,CASSLQSNYGYTF,TGTGCCAGCAGCCTGCAGAGTAACTATGGCTACACCTTC
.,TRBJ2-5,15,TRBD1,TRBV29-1,CSARRDREVQETQYF,TGCAGCGCCCGGCGGGACAGGGAGGTACAAGAGACCCAGTACTTC
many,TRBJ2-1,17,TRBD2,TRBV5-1,CASSPGTSGGFSDEQFF,TGCGCCAGCAGCCCCGGGACTAGCGGGGGGTTTTCGGATGAGCAGTTCTTC
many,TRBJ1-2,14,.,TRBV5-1,CASSRSGKDYGYTF,TGCGCCAGCAGCAGGTCAGGGAAGGACTATGGCTACACCTTC
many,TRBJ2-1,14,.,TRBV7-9,CASPGRGPLDEQFF,TGTGCCAGCCCGGGTAGGGGACCTCTGGATGAGCAGTTCTTC
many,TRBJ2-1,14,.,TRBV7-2,CASSLVAPFNEQFF,TGTGCCAGCAGCTTAGTGGCTCCTTTCAATGAGCAGTTCTTC
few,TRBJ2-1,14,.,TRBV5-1,CASSPLGGFGEQFF,TGCGCCAGCAGCCCATTAGGGGGATTCGGGGAGCAGTTCTTC
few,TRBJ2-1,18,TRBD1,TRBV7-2,CASSFGQGAPGSYNEQFF,TGTGCCAGCAGCTTCGGACAGGGGGCACCGGGCTCCTACAATGAGCAGTTCTTC
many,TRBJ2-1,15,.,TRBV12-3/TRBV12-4,CASSVTGSSYNEQFF,TGTGCCAGCAGTGTAACAGGGAGCTCCTACAATGAGCAGTTCTTC
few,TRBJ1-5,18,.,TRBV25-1,CATTTRRDISYSNQPQHF,TGTGCCACCACGACCCGGCGGGACATAAGTTATAGCAATCAGCCCCAGCATTTT
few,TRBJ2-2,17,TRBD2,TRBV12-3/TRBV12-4,CASSPNLLAGVAGELFF,TGTGCCAGCAGTCCGAATTTACTAGCGGGGGTTGCCGGGGAGCTGTTTTTT
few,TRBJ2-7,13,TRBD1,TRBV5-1,CASTPGGSYEQYF,TGCGCCAGCACACCAGGGGGCTCCTACGAGCAGTACTTC
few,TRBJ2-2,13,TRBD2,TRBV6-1,CASRTTSGGELFF,TGTGCCAGCAGGACGACTAGCGGCGGGGAGCTGTTTTTT
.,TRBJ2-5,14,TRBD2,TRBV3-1,CASSSSERPGLVYF,TGTGCCAGCAGCTCAAGTGAGCGACCGGGACTAGTATACTTC
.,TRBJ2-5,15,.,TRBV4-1,CASSQLRALGETQYF,TGCGCCAGCAGCCAACTTCGGGCCTTAGGGGAGACCCAGTACTTC
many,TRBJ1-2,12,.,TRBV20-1,CSAPTPNSGYTF,TGCAGTGCCCCTACACCCAACTCGGGCTACACCTTC
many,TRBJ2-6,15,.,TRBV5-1,CASSLTISGANVLTF,TGCGCCAGCAGCTTGACGATCTCTGGGGCCAACGTCCTGACTTTC
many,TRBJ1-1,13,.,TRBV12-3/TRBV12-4,CASSPTGNTEAFF,TGTGCCAGCAGTCCGACGGGAAACACTGAAGCTTTCTTT
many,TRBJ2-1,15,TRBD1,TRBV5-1,CASSSLQGAADEQFF,TGCGCCAGCAGCTCCCTACAGGGGGCTGCGGATGAGCAGTTCTTC
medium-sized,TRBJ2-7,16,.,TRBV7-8,CASSLALDPSGYEQYF,TGTGCCAGCAGCTTAGCGCTCGACCCCTCGGGCTACGAGCAGTACTTC
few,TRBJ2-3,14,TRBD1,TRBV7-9,CASSQGQSADTQYF,TGTGCCAGCAGCCAGGGACAGTCCGCAGATACGCAGTATTTT
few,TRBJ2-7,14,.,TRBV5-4,CASTKWDASYEQYF,TGTGCCAGCACGAAATGGGACGCTTCCTACGAGCAGTACTTC
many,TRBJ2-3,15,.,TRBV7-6,CASSLDRDFPDTQYF,TGTGCCAGCAGCTTAGACAGGGACTTTCCAGATACGCAGTATTTT
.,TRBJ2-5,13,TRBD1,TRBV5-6,CASSTGTGATQYF,TGTGCCAGCAGCACCGGGACAGGGGCGACCCAGTACTTC
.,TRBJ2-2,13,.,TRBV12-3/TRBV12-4,CASSQGLAGELFF,TGTGCCAGCAGCCAGGGTCTCGCCGGGGAGCTGTTTTTT
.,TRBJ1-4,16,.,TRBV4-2,CASSQSFGAYPLRLFF,TGTGCCAGCAGCCAAAGTTTTGGGGCCTACCCACTCAGACTGTTTTTT
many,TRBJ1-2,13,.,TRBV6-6,CASSYKAINGYTF,TGTGCCAGCAGTTACAAGGCGATTAATGGCTACACCTTC
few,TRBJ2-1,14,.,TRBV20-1,CSVDPYGAYNEQFF,TGCAGTGTCGATCCGTACGGGGCCTACAATGAGCAGTTCTTC
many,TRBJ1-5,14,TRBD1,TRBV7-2,CASSRDRGNQPQHF,TGTGCCAGCTCTCGGGACAGGGGCAATCAGCCCCAGCATTTT
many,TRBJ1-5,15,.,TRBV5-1,CASSLAGNSNQPQHF,TGCGCCAGCAGCTTGGCGGGGAATAGCAATCAGCCCCAGCATTTT
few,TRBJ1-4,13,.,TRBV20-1,CSASGGISEKLFF,TGCAGTGCGAGCGGGGGAATCAGTGAAAAACTGTTTTTT
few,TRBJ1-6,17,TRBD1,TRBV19,CASSTDRPSSYNSPLHF,TGTGCCAGTAGTACGGACAGGCCGAGCTCCTATAATTCACCCCTCCACTTT
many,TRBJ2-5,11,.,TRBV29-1,CSVRSQETQYF,TGCAGCGTGCGAAGCCAAGAGACCCAGTACTTC
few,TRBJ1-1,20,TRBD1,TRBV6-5,CASKVLFTEGTEMLPTEAFF,TGTGCCAGCAAGGTATTGTTTACCGAGGGGACAGAGATGCTTCCCACTGAAGCTTTCTTT
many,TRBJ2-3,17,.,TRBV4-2,CASSRVNSILSTDTQYF,TGTGCCAGCAGCCGTGTTAATTCAATCTTGAGCACAGATACGCAGTATTTT
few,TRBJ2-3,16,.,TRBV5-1,CASSPDGGPLTDTQYF,TGCGCCAGCAGCCCCGACGGGGGGCCCCTCACAGATACGCAGTATTTT